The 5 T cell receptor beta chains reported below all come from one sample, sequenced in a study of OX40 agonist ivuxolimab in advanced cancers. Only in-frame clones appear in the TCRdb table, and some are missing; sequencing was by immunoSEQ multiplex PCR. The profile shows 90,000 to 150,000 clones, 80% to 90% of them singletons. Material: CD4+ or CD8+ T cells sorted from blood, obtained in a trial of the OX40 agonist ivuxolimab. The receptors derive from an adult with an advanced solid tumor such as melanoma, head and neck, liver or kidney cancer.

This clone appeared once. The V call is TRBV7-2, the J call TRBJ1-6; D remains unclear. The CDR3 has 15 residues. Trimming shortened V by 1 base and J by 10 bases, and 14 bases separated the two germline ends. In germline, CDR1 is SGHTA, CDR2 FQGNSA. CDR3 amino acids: CASSLEGEGVSPLHF. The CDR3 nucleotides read TGTGCCAGCAGCTTAGAGGGCGAGGGCGTATCACCCCTCCACTTT.

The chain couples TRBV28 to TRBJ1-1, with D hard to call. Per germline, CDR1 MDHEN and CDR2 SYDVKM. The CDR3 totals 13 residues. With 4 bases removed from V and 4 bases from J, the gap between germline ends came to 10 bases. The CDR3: CASSSPSFTEAFF. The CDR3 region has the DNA TGTGCCAGCAGTTCCCCTAGCTTCACTGAAGCTTTCTTT.

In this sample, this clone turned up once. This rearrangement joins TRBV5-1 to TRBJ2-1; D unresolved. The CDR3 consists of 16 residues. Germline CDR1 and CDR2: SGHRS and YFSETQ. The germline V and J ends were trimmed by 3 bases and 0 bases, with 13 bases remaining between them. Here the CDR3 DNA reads TGCGCCAGCAGCTCCACGGCGGCGAGCTCCTACAATGAGCAGTTCTTC. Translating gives CASSSTAASSYNEQFF.

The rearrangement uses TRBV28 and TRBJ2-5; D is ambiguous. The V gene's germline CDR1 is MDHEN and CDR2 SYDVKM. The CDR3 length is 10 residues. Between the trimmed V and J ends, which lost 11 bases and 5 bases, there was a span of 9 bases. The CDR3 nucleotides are TGTGCCTCCAAAGGGGAGACCCAGTACTTC. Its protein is CASKGETQYF.

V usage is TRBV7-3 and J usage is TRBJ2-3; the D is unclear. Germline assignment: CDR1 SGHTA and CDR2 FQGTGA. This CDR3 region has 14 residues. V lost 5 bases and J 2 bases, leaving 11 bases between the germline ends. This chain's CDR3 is CASSPLGLTDTQYF. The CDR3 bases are TGTGCCAGCAGCCCCCTCGGCCTCACAGATACGCAGTATTTT. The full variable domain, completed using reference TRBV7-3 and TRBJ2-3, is GAGVSQTPSNKVTEKGKYVELRCDPISGHTALYWYRQSLGQGPEFLIYFQGTGAADDSGLPNDRFFAVRPEGSVSTLKIQRTERGDSAVYLCASSPLGLTDTQYFGPGTRLTVL.